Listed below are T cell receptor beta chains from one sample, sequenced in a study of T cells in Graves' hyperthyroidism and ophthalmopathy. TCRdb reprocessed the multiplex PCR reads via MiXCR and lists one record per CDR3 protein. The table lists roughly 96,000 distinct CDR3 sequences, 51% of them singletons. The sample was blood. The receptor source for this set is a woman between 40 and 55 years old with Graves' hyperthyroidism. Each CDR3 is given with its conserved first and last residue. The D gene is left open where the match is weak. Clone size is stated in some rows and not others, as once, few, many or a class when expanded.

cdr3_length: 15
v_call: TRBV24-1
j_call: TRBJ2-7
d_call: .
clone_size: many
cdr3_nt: TGTGCCACCAGTGATCGGACAGTTTCCTCCTACGAGCAGTACTTC
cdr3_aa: CATSDRTVSSYEQYF

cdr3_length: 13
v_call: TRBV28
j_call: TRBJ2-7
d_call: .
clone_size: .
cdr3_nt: TGTGCCACCCACTGGGGTTCAAGGAACGAGCAGTACTTC
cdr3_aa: CATHWGSRNEQYF

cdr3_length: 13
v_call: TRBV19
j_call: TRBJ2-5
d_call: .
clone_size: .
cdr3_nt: TGTGCCAGTAGTCGTGGGGGCCAAGAGACCCAGTACTTC
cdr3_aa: CASSRGGQETQYF

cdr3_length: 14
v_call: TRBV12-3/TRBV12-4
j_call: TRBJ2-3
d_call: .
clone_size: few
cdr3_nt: TGTGCCAGCAGCTTGGGGGGTGTCACAGATACGCAGTATTTT
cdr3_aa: CASSLGGVTDTQYF

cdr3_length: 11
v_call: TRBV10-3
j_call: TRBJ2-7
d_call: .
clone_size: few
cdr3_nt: TGTGCCATCGGGCAAGCATCCGAGCAGTACTTC
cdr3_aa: CAIGQASEQYF

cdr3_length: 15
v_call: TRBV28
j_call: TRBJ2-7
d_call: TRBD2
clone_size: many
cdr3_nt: TGTGCCAGCAGCATACTAGCGGGGATCTCCTACGAGCAGTACTTC
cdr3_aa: CASSILAGISYEQYF

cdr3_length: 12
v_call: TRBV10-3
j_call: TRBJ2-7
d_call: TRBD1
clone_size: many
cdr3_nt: TGTGCCACTGCGACAGGGACCTACGAGCAGTACTTC
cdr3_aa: CATATGTYEQYF

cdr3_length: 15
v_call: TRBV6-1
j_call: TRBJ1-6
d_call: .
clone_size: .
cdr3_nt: TGTGCCAGTAGCCTGTACAGGGATGCGGATTCACCCCTCCACTTT
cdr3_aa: CASSLYRDADSPLHF

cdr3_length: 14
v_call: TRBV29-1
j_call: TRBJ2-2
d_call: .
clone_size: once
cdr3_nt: TGCAGCGTTGACGGGCAGGCGAACACCGGGGAGCTGTTTTTT
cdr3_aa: CSVDGQANTGELFF

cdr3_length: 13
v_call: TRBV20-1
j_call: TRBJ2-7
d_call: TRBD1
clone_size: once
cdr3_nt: TGCAGTGCTACACAGGGGGACTCCTACGAGCAGTACTTC
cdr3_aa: CSATQGDSYEQYF

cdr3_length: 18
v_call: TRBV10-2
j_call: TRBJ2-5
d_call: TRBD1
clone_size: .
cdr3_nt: TGCGCCAGCAGTGAGTCGACTCGGGGGACAGGGTTTCCAGAGACCCAGTACTTC
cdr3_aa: CASSESTRGTGFPETQYF

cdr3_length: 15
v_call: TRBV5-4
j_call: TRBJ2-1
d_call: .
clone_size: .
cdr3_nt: TGTGCCAGCAGCTTGGGCGTGCAGCTATACAATGAGCAGTTCTTC
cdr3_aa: CASSLGVQLYNEQFF

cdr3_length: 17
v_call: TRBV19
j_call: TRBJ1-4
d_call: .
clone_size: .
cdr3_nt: TGTGCCTGGAGGAGGGGAATCGGGGGGCCGACTAATGAAAAACTGTTTTTT
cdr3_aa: CAWRRGIGGPTNEKLFF

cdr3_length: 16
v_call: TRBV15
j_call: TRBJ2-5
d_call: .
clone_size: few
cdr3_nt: TGTGCCACCAGCAGAGCCGTCCGAGGGGGCGGGAAGACCCAGTACTTC
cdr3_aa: CATSRAVRGGGKTQYF

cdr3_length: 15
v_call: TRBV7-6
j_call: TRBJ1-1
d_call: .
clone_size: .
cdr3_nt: TGTGCCAGCAGCCCACGGACAGCTATGAACACTGAAGCTTTCTTT
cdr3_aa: CASSPRTAMNTEAFF

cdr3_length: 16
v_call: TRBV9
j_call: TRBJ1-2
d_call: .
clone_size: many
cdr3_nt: TGTGCCAGCAGCCTTACCGGTGGGGGACCCGAATATGGCTACACCTTC
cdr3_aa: CASSLTGGGPEYGYTF

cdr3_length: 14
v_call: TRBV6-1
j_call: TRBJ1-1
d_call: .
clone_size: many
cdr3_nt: TGTGCCAGTGGCCTCGAGGGCGGGGACACTGAAGCTTTCTTT
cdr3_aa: CASGLEGGDTEAFF

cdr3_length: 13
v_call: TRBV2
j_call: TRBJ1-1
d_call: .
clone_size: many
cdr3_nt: TGTGCCAGCAGTTACCAGGGCTACACTGAAGCTTTCTTT
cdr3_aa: CASSYQGYTEAFF

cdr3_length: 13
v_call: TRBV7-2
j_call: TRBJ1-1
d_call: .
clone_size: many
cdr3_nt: TGTGCCAGCAGCTTCCAATCCCACACTGAAGCTTTCTTT
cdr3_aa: CASSFQSHTEAFF

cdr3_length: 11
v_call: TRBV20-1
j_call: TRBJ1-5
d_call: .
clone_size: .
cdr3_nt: TGCAGTGCTAGAGGGGGACAGCCCCAGCATTTT
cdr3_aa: CSARGGQPQHF

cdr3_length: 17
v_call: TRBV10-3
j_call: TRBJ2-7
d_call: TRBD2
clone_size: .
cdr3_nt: TGTGCCATCAGTGAGGGTTTTCAGGGGCGGGGGGCCTACGAGCAGTACTTC
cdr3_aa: CAISEGFQGRGAYEQYF

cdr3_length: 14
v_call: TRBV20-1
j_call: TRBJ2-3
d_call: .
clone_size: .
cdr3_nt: TGCAGTGCAAATCGAGGGGGGAACACAGATACGCAGTATTTT
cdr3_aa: CSANRGGNTDTQYF

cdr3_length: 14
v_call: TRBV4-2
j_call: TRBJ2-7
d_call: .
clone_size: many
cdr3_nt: TGTGCCAGCAGCCCGACAGACTCGGCCTGGGAGCAGTACTTC
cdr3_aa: CASSPTDSAWEQYF

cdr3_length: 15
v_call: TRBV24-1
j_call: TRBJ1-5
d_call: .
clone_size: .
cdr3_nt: TGTGCCACCAGTGACCCAACAGCAGTCAATCAGCCCCAGCATTTT
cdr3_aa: CATSDPTAVNQPQHF

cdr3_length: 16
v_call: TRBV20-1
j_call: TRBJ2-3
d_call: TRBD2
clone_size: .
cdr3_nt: TGCAGTGCTCACCAGGCCGGGAGGGATTACACAGATACGCAGTATTTT
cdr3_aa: CSAHQAGRDYTDTQYF

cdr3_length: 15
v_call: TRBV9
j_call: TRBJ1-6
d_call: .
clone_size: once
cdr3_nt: TGTGCCAGCAGCGTGTTCGGGCGGGGCTTTTCACCCCTCCACTTT
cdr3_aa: CASSVFGRGFSPLHF

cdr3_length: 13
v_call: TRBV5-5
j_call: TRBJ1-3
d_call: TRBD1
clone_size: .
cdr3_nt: TGTGCCAGCAGATACGGACAGGAGAACACCATATATTTT
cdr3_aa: CASRYGQENTIYF

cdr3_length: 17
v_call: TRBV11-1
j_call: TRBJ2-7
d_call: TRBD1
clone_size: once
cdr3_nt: TGTGCCAGCAGCTTTACTAGCGGGACAGGGGGCCTCTACGAGCAGTACTTC
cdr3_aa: CASSFTSGTGGLYEQYF

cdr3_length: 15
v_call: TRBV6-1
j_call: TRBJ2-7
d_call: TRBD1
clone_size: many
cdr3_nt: TGTGCCAGCAGTGAAGAGCACAGGGGGCTCTACGAGCAGTACTTC
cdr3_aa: CASSEEHRGLYEQYF

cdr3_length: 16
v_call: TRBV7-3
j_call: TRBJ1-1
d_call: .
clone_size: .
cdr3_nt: TGTGCCAGCAGCTTATACGGCAGGTACACTAACACTGAAGCTTTCTTT
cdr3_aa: CASSLYGRYTNTEAFF

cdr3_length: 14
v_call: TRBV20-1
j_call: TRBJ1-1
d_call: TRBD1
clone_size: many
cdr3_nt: TGCAGTGCTAGAGGGGCCGTAACAGGGGGTCGGGCTTTCTTT
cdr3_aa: CSARGAVTGGRAFF

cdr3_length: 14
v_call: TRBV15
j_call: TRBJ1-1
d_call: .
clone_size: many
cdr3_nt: TGTGCCACCAGTCCGGGCGGGGCCGGCGCTGAAGCTTTCTTT
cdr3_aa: CATSPGGAGAEAFF

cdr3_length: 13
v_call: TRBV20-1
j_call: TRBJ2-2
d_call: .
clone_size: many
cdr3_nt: TGCAGTGCTAGTTGGGAGAACACCGGGGAGCTGTTTTTT
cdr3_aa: CSASWENTGELFF

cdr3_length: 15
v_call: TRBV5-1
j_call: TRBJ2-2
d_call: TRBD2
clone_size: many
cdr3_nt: TGCGCCAGCAAGGTCGCGGGAGGGCGCTCCGGGGAGCTGTTTTTT
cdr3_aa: CASKVAGGRSGELFF

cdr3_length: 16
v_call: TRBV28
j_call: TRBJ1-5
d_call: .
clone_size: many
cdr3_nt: TGTGCCAGCAGTCCACCCGCGGGGCAGGGGAGTCAGCCCCAGCATTTT
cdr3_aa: CASSPPAGQGSQPQHF

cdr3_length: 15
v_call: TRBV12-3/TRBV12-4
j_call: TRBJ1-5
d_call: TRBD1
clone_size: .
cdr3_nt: TGTGCCAGCAGCTTCGATAGGGACAGGGAGCAGACCCAGCATTTT
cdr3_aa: CASSFDRDREQTQHF

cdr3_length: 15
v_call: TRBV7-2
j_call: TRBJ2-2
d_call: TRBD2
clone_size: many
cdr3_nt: TGTGCCAGCAGCTTAGGGACTAGGAACACCGGGGAGCTGTTTTTT
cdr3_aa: CASSLGTRNTGELFF

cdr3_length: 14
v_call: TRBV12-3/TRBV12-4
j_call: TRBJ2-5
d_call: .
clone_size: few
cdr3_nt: TGTGCCAGCAGTTTTGGGGAGTGGAGGGAGACCCAGTACTTC
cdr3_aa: CASSFGEWRETQYF

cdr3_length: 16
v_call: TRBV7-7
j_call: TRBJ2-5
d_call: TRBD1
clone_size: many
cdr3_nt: TGTGCCAGCAGCTTAGGCTACAGGGGTCGTCAAGAGACCCAGTACTTC
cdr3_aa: CASSLGYRGRQETQYF

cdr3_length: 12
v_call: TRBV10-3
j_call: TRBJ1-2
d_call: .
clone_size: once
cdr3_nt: TGTGCCATCAGTCCTGACAGCTATGGCTACACCTTC
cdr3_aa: CAISPDSYGYTF

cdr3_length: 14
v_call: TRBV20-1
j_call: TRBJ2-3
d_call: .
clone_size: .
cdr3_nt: TGCAGTGCTAGACCCGAGTGGAGCGAAGACACGCAGTATTTT
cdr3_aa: CSARPEWSEDTQYF

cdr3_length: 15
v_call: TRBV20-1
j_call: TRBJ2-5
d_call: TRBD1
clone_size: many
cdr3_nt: TGCAGTGCTAGAGGGGACAGGGACCACCGAGAGACCCAGTACTTC
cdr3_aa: CSARGDRDHRETQYF